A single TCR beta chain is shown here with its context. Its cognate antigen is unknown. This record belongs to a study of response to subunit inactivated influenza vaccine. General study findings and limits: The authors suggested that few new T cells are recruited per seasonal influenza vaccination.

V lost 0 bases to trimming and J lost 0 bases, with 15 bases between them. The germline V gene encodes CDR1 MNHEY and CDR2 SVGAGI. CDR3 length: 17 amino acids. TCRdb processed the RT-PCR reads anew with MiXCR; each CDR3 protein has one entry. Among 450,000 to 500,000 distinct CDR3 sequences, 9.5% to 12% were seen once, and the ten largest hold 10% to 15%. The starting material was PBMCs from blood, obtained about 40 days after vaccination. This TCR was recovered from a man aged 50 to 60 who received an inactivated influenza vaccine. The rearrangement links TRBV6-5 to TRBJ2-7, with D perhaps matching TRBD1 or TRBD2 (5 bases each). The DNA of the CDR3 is TGTGCCAGCAGTTACTCCGTTTTGGGGACCAGCTCCTACGAGCAGTACTTC. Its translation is CASSYSVLGTSSYEQYF.